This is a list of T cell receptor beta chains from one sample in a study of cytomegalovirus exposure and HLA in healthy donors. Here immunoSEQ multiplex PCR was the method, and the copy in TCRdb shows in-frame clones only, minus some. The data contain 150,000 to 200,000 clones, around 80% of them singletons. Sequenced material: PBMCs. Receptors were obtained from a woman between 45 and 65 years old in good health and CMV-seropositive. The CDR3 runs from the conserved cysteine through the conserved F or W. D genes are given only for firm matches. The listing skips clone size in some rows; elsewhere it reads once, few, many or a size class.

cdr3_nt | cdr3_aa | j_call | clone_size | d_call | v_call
TGTGCCAGCAGTGATTACCGGGACTTGGCTTTCTTT | CASSDYRDLAFF | TRBJ1-1 | . | . | TRBV6-1
TGTGCCAGCAGTTTATATACTCAGGATGGCTACACCTTC | CASSLYTQDGYTF | TRBJ1-2 | once | . | TRBV5-6
TGTGCCTGGATGACAGGGGGAAATCAGCCCCAGCATTTT | CAWMTGGNQPQHF | TRBJ1-5 | . | TRBD1 | TRBV30
TGTGCCAGCAGCCCCGCAGGGGTTTATCAGCCCCAGCATTTT | CASSPAGVYQPQHF | TRBJ1-5 | once | . | TRBV11-2
TGTGCCAGTACCCATCCCCAGGGGGGGAACACTGAAGCTTTCTTT | CASTHPQGGNTEAFF | TRBJ1-1 | . | TRBD1 | TRBV19
TGTGCCAGCTCCCCGACATCCTCTGGGGCCAACGTCCTGACTTTC | CASSPTSSGANVLTF | TRBJ2-6 | . | . | TRBV27
TGTGCCAGCAGCTCAGGACAGCCTGGATTGAACACTGAAGCTTTCTTT | CASSSGQPGLNTEAFF | TRBJ1-1 | . | . | TRBV13
TGTGCCAGCAGCGAATCTATAGCGGCCAGCTCCTACAATGAGCAGTTCTTC | CASSESIAASSYNEQFF | TRBJ2-1 | . | . | TRBV9
TGTGCCAGCAGCTCGACAGGGATGGGCTACACCTTC | CASSSTGMGYTF | TRBJ1-2 | . | TRBD1 | TRBV5-4
TGTGCCAGCAGTCTTGTTATCACAGATACGCAGTATTTT | CASSLVITDTQYF | TRBJ2-3 | few | . | TRBV27
TGTGCCAGCAGTTCTCCGGGGTCTGGGGCCAACGTCCTGACTTTC | CASSSPGSGANVLTF | TRBJ2-6 | . | . | TRBV28
TGTGCCTGGAGGGGGGGGGCGCGCGAGACCCAGTACTTC | CAWRGGARETQYF | TRBJ2-5 | . | . | TRBV30
TGTGCCAGCTCCGGGACAGCCTACGAGCAGTACTTC | CASSGTAYEQYF | TRBJ2-7 | . | TRBD1 | TRBV18
TGTGCCAGCAGTTACTCGACAGGGAACACTGAGGCTTTCTTT | CASSYSTGNTEAFF | TRBJ1-1 | . | TRBD1 | TRBV6-5
TGTGCCAGCAGTCAGGGTGCAACTAATGAAAAACTGTTTTTT | CASSQGATNEKLFF | TRBJ1-4 | . | . | TRBV28
TGTGCCAGCAGCCGGACCGGGACAGAAGCTTTCTTT | CASSRTGTEAFF | TRBJ1-1 | once | . | TRBV6-5
TGTGCCAGCAGCTTAGAACGACGGACAGGGGGCGCAGATACGCAGTATTTT | CASSLERRTGGADTQYF | TRBJ2-3 | . | TRBD1 | TRBV11-2